This T cell receptor beta chain originates from a study of blood T cell repertoires in COVID-19. Across the study: Both acute and convalescent COVID-19 samples were obtained from the United States, Italy and Spain.

In the source study's methods: Researchers report that nucleated cell counts were estimated from reference gene primer amplification. The protocol was immunoSEQ multiplex PCR, while the TCRdb copy is restricted to in-frame clones and leaves out a portion. The DNA was the basis for D and trimming; V, J and clone size are from that table. This table holds about 180,000 clones, over 80% found once. CDR1 is LGHNT and CDR2 is FRNRAP in the germline V gene. V lost 6 bases and J lost 3, with 11 bases in between. The CDR3 contains 13 residues. Sequenced material: peripheral blood. V is TRBV12-5 and J is TRBJ1-2; D perhaps matches TRBD1 (6 bases). The receptor comes from a woman between 35 and 50 years old with COVID-19, enrolled during active disease. CDR3 bases: TGTGCTAGTGGCTCGGACAGCTACTATGGCTACACCTTC. Its translation: CASGSDSYYGYTF.